The rows below give T cell receptor beta chains drawn from one sample of a study of OX40 agonist ivuxolimab in advanced cancers. The data were produced by immunoSEQ multiplex PCR, yet TCRdb's version contains in-frame clones alone and is incomplete. There are around 61,000 clones in the sample; roughly 80% occur only once, and 4% to 5% lies in the top ten. The sample here was CD4+ or CD8+ T cells sorted from blood, taken in a trial of the OX40 agonist ivuxolimab. These TCRs come from an adult with an advanced solid tumor such as melanoma, head and neck, liver or kidney cancer. The CDR3 runs from the conserved cysteine through the conserved F or W. Each record gives: V gene, CDR3 protein.

V gene: TRBV19; CDR3 protein: CASSRGDLNTEAFF
V gene: TRBV5-1; CDR3 protein: CASSLESSAGELFF
V gene: TRBV5-1; CDR3 protein: CASSPTENTEAFF
V gene: TRBV11-3; CDR3 protein: CASSLGSGRPRVYGYTF
V gene: TRBV5-1; CDR3 protein: CASSLVSGDYNEQFF
V gene: TRBV5-1; CDR3 protein: CASRTGTGESEQYF
V gene: TRBV5-1; CDR3 protein: CASSFDSYGYTF
V gene: TRBV16; CDR3 protein: CASSQEAGSSGNTIYF
V gene: TRBV29-1; CDR3 protein: CSVEGAGNEQFF
V gene: TRBV7-3; CDR3 protein: CASSPRDRGSGNTIYF
V gene: TRBV9; CDR3 protein: CASSNLVDEQFF
V gene: TRBV2; CDR3 protein: CASRGGRNQETQYF
V gene: TRBV28; CDR3 protein: CASSFGTKDYEQYF
V gene: TRBV5-1; CDR3 protein: CASSPDGQGNIQYF
V gene: TRBV7-2; CDR3 protein: CASLGGYTEAFF
V gene: TRBV9; CDR3 protein: CASSGPNWGSYNEQFF
V gene: TRBV10-3; CDR3 protein: CAIRPGQGFNEQYF
V gene: TRBV2; CDR3 protein: CASSPESSGDREVLGQYF
V gene: TRBV6-1; CDR3 protein: CASRTTGIAQETQYF
V gene: TRBV4-3; CDR3 protein: CASSQNSGRAGVTYEQYF
V gene: TRBV9; CDR3 protein: CASSVGLAGGRNTGELFF
V gene: TRBV15; CDR3 protein: CATSSTLGTGFGELFF
V gene: TRBV28; CDR3 protein: CASFATGANYGYTF
V gene: TRBV19; CDR3 protein: CASSAPFGQPRINQPQHF
V gene: TRBV4-1; CDR3 protein: CASSLVLLDSGNTIYF
V gene: TRBV6-5; CDR3 protein: CASSYSRQDDTEAFF
V gene: TRBV10-1; CDR3 protein: CASSQEGQTGGEQYF